The clone carrying this T cell receptor beta chain occurred many times. Documented time point: persistent/refractory GD, antithyroid drugs over 5 years with positive TRAb. The TCR library was prepared using RNA isolated from PBMCs. The data are from a study of regulatory T cells in long-lasting Graves disease. Arm-PCR of CDR3 regions and iRepertoire HTBI primers were used to build TCR beta libraries. TCRdb fed the multiplex PCR reads into MiXCR, producing one record per CDR3 protein. The sample has 350,000 to 450,000 distinct CDR3 sequences, around 20% seen once; the top ten hold roughly an eighth. The source is a female donor with Graves disease. The sequencing used peripheral blood mononuclear cells (PBMCs), collected when the disease was refractory, from a patient treated with antithyroid drugs.

Written as DNA, the CDR3 is TGTGCCAGCCGAGAGCAGAATAGCAATCAGCCCCAGCATTTT. Protein: CASREQNSNQPQHF. V and J are TRBV28 and TRBJ1-5; no firm D call. CDR3 size: 14 residues. CDR1 and CDR2 from the germline V gene are MDHEN and SYDVKM. V lost 8 bases and J lost 0, with 11 bases in between.